What follows are 16 T cell receptor beta chains derived from one specimen sequenced in a study of blood T cell repertoires in COVID-19. Profiling relied on immunoSEQ multiplex PCR, and the TCRdb table lists in-frame clones only, not all of them. This table has approximately 200,000 clones, about 85% appearing once. Input material: PBMCs or T cells enriched from blood (not recorded which). These receptor sequences come from a woman aged 25 to 39 who had recovered from COVID-19.

The genes are TRBV9 and TRBJ1-1; D possibly corresponds to TRBD1 (6 bases). CDR1 and CDR2 (germline): SGDLS, YYNGEE. V dropped 2 bases and J dropped 0 bases, with 11 bases sitting between them. The CDR3 runs 15 residues. The chain's CDR3 is CASSVGQSVNTEAFF. The CDR3 nucleotides are TGTGCCAGCAGCGTCGGACAGTCTGTGAACACTGAAGCTTTCTTT.

The chain is built from TRBV9 and TRBJ2-1; no clear D. The germline V gene has CDR1 SGDLS and CDR2 YYNGEE. The germline V and J ends were trimmed by 2 bases and 8 bases, with 8 bases remaining between them. The CDR3 covers 12 residues. In nucleotides, the CDR3 is TGTGCCAGCAGCGTCCAGGAACATGAGCAGTTCTTC. It is translated as CASSVQEHEQFF.

The gene calls are TRBV3-1 (or the pseudogene TRBV3-2) and TRBJ2-3; D gene uncertain. Germline CDR1 and CDR2: LGHDT and YNNKEL (reference sequence). V dropped 3 bases and J dropped 4 bases, with 8 bases sitting between them. The CDR3 consists of 13 residues. The CDR3 DNA sequence: TGTGCCAGCAGCCAGCCGGGTGCAGATACGCAGTATTTT. As protein: CASSQPGADTQYF.

The chain combines TRBV27 with TRBJ1-2; the match to TRBD1 covers 7 bases. With V trimmed by 6 bases and J by 8 bases, 12 bases remained unmatched. The CDR3 is 14 amino acids. Per the germline V gene, CDR1 is MNHEY and CDR2 is SMNVEV (reference sequence). Here the CDR3 DNA reads TGTGCCAGCAGACTACAGGGGCGAGCGAGCGGCTACACCTTC. Translation: CASRLQGRASGYTF.

CDR3 loop: CASSPREGDQPSGYTF. Here the CDR3 DNA reads TGTGCCAGCAGTCCTAGAGAGGGGGATCAACCGTCTGGCTACACCTTC. V is TRBV27 and J is TRBJ1-2; D might be TRBD1 (6 bases). Germline assignment: CDR1 MNHEY and CDR2 SMNVEV (reference sequence). There are 16 residues in the CDR3. V lost 5 bases and J 7 bases, leaving 23 bases between the germline ends.

In the case of this clone: At the DNA level, this CDR3 is encoded by other sequences in the same sample as well. The genes are TRBV9 and TRBJ2-2; 8 positions agree with TRBD1. The junction had 1 base not matched to a gene; V was cut back by 1 base and J by 2 bases. Germline assignment: CDR1 SGDLS and CDR2 YYNGEE. The CDR3 has 15 residues. The CDR3 protein is CASSVQGANTGELFF. The DNA of the CDR3 is TGTGCCAGCAGCGTACAGGGGGCTAACACCGGGGAGCTGTTTTTT.

The count of this clone is one. The V gene is TRBV6-5, the J gene TRBJ2-3; D might be TRBD2 (6 bases). Trimming stripped 2 bases from V and 1 base from J, with 10 bases between. The CDR3 loop spans 15 amino acids. Looked up from germline, CDR1 is MNHEY and CDR2 is SVGAGI. CDR3 DNA: TGTGCCAGCAGTTACAGGGGACTCCGCACAGATACGCAGTATTTT. This sequence encodes CASSYRGLRTDTQYF.

The genes are TRBV30 and TRBJ1-6; D gene ambiguous. V was pared by 4 bases and J by 5 bases, with 9 bases between. The CDR3 runs 13 residues. Germline V gene data show CDR1 as GTSNPN and CDR2 as SVGIG (reference sequence). As DNA, the CDR3 is TGTGCCTGGATGGCGGAAAATAATTCACCCCTCCACTTT. Its protein product is CAWMAENNSPLHF.

The chain links TRBV6-5 to TRBJ1-2; D is uncertain. In germline, CDR1 is MNHEY, CDR2 SVGAGI. Trimming removed 4 bases at V and 4 bases at J, with 13 bases between. The CDR3 contains 14 residues. The CDR3 DNA follows: TGTGCCAGCAGTTCCACCTGGTCGGTCTATGGCTACACCTTC. Translated, it gives CASSSTWSVYGYTF.

The CDR3 DNA reads as TGCGCCAGCAGCTTGAGGGGACAGCTTCAAAGCTCCTACGAGCAGTACTTC. This encodes CASSLRGQLQSSYEQYF. V gene TRBV5-1 combines with J gene TRBJ2-7, with 7 bases matching TRBD1. The V gene end was trimmed by 1 base and the J gene end by 0 bases; junction bases not matched to a gene: 10. The germline gives CDR1 SGHRS, CDR2 YFSETQ. The CDR3 totals 17 residues.

The V and J genes are TRBV18 and TRBJ2-2; 10 nucleotides align to TRBD2. The CDR3 has 18 amino acids. The trim removed 2 bases at V and 0 bases at J, leaving 6 bases unmatched. Germline V gives CDR1 KGHSH, CDR2 LQKENI. CDR3 region: CASSPTRTSGTNTGELFF. CDR3 in DNA: TGTGCCAGCTCACCAACCAGGACTAGCGGCACGAACACCGGGGAGCTGTTTTTT.

The chain joins TRBV14 to TRBJ2-5, with 11 bases lining up with TRBD2. Germline lookup yields CDR1 SGHDN and CDR2 FVKESK. The CDR3 contains 16 residues. The V gene end was trimmed by 1 base and the J gene end by 4 bases; junction bases not matched to a gene: 5. CDR3 loop: CASSQGLLAGGETQYF. The DNA for the CDR3 is TGTGCCAGCAGCCAAGGTTTGCTAGCGGGAGGAGAGACCCAGTACTTC. Full variable domain (remainder filled in from reference TRBV14 and TRBJ2-5): EAGVTQFPSHSVIEKGQTVTLRCDPISGHDNLYWYRRVMGKEIKFLLHFVKESKQDESGMPNNRFLAERTGGTYSTLKVQPAELEDSGVYFCASSQGLLAGGETQYFGPGTRLLVL.

This rearrangement joins TRBV27 to TRBJ1-1; 7 bases are shared with TRBD1. CDR1 is MNHEY and CDR2 is SMNVEV in the germline V gene (reference sequence). CDR3 length equals 14 residues. With V trimmed by 5 bases and J by 1 base, 4 bases remained unmatched. The CDR3 here is CASSVDRANTEAFF. DNA for the CDR3: TGTGCCAGCAGTGTAGACAGGGCGAACACTGAAGCTTTCTTT.

The CDR3 sequence is CASSQSKQGAEWGYGYTF. Here the CDR3 DNA reads TGCGCCAGCAGTCAATCAAAACAGGGGGCTGAGTGGGGCTATGGCTACACCTTC. The chain combines TRBV23-1 with TRBJ1-2, with 9 positions matching TRBD1. TRBV23-1 is classed as an ORF, of uncertain function. The V segment lost 0 bases and the J segment 4 bases; nucleotides outside the gene matches: 12. CDR3 size: 18 residues.

The gene calls are TRBV9 and TRBJ1-1, with 7 bases identical to TRBD1. The CDR3 consists of 15 residues. Germline V gives CDR1 SGDLS, CDR2 YYNGEE. The ends lost 3 bases at V and 6 bases at J; junction bases unmatched: 11. DNA of the CDR3: TGTGCCAGCAGCGCCCCGGGCAGGGGGAAGGCTGAAGCTTTCTTT. Encoded protein: CASSAPGRGKAEAFF.

This clone occurred many times. The gene calls are TRBV6-2 or TRBV6-3 and TRBJ2-3; 7 positions agree with TRBD2. The junction had 12 bases not matched to a gene; V was cut back by 5 bases and J by 4 bases. This CDR3 is 16 amino acids long. Germline loops: CDR1 MNHEY, CDR2 SVGEGT. Written as DNA, the CDR3 is TGTGCCAGCAGTCCCCTGGGTGGCGGGGGTGCAGATACGCAGTATTTT. It yields the protein CASSPLGGGGADTQYF.